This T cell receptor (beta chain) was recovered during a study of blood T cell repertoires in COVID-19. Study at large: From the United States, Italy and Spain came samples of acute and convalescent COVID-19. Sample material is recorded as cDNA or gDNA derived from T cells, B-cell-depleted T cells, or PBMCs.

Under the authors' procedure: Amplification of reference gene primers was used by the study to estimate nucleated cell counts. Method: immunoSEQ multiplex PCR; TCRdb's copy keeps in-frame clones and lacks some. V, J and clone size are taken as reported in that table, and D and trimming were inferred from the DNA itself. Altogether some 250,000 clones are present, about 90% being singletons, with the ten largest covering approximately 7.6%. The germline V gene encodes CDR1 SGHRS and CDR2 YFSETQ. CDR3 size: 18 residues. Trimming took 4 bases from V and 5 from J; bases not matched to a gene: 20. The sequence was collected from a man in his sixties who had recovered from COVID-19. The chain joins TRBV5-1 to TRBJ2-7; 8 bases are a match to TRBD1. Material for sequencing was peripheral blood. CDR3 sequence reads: CASSRDMQGAYSSHEQYF. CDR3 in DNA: TGCGCCAGCAGCCGTGACATGCAGGGGGCTTACTCTTCCCACGAGCAGTACTTC.